This section outlines one T cell receptor (beta chain) sequence together with its context. Antigen: not known. CDR1 and CDR2 from the germline V gene are LGHDT and YNNKEL (reference sequence). The V gene lost 5 bases and the J gene lost 4 bases, with 12 bases spanning the gap. The CDR3 covers 15 residues. This entry belongs to a study of T cells in Graves' hyperthyroidism and ophthalmopathy. Study-wide context: It was at initial diagnosis, before any treatment, that peripheral blood was collected.

RNA transcripts provided the source from which TCR beta CDR3 regions were amplified. The HTBI set primed first-round TCR CDR3 RT-PCR. TCRdb recomputed calls from the multiplex PCR reads with MiXCR, one row per CDR3 protein. The sample carries under 550,000 distinct CDR3 sequences, 15% to 20% recorded once. A Clinical Activity Score of at least 3, a NOSPECS grade of at least 4 and a duration under 3 months were recorded in the ophthalmopathy patients. Extraction of PBMCs used roughly 9.3 ml of fresh peripheral blood. Study outcomes and limitations: Most thyroid clonotypes with frequency above 0.001 were detected in blood.

The J gene is TRBJ2-6, the V gene TRBV3-1; D remains unclear. The sample consisted of blood. This sequence was found in a man in his forties or fifties with Graves' ophthalmopathy. The CDR3 here is CASSLKSPGANVLTF. In DNA, the CDR3 is TGTGCCAGCAGCTTAAAAAGTCCCGGGGCCAACGTCCTGACTTTC.